The present T cell receptor (beta chain) was sequenced within a study of PD-1 blockade in classical Hodgkin lymphoma. Sequenced by immunoSEQ multiplex PCR; TCRdb stores in-frame clones only, minus some. This table holds tens of thousands of clones, over 60% found once. Study conclusions and caveats: Only CD4+ TCR diversity, not CD8+, had risen significantly by C4D1.

In every patient, relapse followed autologous stem cell transplantation, while exposure to brentuximab vedotin differed. Relative to its sample, this clone is medium-sized. Its cognate antigen is unknown. Between the trimmed V and J ends, which lost 6 bases and 1 base, there was a span of 9 bases. The CDR3 is 13 residues long. Per germline, CDR1 MNHEY and CDR2 SMNVEV (reference sequence). The chain couples TRBV27 to TRBJ1-1; D is ambiguous. The sequencing used peripheral blood mononuclear cells (PBMCs), collected at baseline. The TCR comes from a human donor with classical Hodgkin lymphoma. CDR3 sequence: CASSGSRNTEAFF. DNA for the CDR3: TGTGCCAGCAGCGGAAGTAGGAACACTGAAGCTTTCTTT.